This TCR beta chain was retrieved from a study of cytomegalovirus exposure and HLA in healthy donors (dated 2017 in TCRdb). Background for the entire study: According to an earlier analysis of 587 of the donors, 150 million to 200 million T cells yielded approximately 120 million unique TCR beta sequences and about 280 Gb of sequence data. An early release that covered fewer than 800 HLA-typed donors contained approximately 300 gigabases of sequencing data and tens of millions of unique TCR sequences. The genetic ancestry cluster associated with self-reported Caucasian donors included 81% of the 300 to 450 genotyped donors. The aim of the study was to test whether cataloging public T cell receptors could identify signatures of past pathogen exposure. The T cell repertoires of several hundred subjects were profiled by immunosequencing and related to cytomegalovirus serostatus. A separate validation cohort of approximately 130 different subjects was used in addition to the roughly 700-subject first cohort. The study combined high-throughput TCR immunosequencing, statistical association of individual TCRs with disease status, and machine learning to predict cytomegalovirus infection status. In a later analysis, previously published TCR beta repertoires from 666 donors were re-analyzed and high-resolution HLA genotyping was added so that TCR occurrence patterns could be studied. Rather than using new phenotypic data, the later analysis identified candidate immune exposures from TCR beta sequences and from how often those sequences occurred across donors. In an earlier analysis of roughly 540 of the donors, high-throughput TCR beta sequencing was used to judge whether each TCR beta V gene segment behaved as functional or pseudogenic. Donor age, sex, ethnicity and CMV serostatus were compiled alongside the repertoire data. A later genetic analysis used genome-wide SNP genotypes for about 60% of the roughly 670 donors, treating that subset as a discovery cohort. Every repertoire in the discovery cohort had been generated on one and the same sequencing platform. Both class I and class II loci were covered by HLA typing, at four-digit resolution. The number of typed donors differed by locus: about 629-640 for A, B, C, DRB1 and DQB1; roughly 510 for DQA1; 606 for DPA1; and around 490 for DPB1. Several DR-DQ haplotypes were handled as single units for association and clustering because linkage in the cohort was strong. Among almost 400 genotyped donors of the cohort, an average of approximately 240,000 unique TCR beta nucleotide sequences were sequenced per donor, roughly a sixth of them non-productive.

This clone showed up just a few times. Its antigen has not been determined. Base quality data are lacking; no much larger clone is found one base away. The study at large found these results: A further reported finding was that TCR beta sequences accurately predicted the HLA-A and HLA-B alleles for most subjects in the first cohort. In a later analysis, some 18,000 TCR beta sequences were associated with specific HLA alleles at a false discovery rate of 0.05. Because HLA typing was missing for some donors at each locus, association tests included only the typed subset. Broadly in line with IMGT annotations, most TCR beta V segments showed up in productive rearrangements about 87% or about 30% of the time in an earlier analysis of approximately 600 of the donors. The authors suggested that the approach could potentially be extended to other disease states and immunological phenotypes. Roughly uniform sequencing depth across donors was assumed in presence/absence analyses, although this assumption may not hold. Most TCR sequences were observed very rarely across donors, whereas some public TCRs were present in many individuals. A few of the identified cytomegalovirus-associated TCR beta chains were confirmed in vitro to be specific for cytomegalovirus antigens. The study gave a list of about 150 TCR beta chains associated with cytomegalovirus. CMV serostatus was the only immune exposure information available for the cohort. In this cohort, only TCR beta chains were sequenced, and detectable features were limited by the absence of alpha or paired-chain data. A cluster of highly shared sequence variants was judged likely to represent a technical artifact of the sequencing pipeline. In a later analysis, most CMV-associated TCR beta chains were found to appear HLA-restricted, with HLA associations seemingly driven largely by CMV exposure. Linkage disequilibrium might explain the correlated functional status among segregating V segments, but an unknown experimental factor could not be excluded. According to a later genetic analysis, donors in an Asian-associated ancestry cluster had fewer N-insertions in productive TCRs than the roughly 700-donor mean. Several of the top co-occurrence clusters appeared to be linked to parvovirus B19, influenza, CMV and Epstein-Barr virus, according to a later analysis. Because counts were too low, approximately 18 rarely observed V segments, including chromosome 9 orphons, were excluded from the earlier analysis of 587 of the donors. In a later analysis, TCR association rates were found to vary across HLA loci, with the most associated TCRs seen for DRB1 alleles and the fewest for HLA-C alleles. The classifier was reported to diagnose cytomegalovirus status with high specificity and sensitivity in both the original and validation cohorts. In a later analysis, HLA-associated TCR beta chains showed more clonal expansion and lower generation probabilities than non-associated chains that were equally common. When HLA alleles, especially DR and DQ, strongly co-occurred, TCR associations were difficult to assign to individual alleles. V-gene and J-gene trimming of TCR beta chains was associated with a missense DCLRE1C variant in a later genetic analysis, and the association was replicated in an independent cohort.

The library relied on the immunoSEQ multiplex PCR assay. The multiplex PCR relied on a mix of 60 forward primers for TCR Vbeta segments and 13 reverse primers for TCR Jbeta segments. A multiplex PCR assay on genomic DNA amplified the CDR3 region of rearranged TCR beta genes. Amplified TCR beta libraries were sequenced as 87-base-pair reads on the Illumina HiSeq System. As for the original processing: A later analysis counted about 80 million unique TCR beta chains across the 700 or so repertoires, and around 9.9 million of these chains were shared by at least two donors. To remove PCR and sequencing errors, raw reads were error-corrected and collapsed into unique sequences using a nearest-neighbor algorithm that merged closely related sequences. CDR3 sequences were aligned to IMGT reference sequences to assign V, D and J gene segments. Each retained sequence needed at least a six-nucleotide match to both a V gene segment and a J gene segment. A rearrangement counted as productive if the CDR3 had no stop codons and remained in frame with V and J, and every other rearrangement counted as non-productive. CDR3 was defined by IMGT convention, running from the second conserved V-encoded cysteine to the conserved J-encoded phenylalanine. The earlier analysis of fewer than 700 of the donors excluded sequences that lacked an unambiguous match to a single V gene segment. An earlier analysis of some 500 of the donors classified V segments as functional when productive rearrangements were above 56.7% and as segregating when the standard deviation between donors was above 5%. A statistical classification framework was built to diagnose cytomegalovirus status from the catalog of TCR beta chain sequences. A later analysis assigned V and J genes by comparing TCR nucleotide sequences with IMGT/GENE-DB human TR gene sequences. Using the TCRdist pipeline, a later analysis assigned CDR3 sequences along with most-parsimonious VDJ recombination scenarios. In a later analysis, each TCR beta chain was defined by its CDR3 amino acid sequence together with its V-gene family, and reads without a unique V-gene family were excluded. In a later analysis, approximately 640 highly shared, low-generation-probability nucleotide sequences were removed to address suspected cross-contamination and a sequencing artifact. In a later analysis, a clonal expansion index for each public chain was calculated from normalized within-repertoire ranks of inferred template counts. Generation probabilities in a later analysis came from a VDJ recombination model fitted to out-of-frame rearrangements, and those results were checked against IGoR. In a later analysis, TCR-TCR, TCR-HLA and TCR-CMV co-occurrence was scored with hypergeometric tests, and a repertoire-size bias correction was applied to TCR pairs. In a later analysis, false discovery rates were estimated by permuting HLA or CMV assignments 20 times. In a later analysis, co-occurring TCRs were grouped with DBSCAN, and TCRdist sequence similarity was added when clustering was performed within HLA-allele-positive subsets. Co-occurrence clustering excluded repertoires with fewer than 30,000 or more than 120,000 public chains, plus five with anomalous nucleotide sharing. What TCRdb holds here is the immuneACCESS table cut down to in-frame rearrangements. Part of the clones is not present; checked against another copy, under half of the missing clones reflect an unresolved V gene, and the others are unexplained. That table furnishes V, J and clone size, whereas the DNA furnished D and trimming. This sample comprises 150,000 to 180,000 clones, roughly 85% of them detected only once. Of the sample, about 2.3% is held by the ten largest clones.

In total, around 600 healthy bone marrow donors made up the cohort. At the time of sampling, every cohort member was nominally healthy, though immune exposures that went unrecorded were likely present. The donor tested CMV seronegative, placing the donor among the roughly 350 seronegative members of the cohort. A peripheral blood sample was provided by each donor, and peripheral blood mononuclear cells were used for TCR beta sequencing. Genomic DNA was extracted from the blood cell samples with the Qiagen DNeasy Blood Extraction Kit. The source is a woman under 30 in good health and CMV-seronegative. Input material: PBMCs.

At the DNA level, the sequence is TGTGCCAGCAGTGACTCCCTGACAGGGGGATCACCCCTCCACTTT. It specifies CASSDSLTGGSPLHF. This sequence uses TRBV6-4 and TRBJ1-6, with TRBD1 identical over 9 junction bases. From V the trimming removes 0 bases and from J it removes 10 bases, while the gene matches leave 4 bases of the junction unaccounted for. The CDR3 goes from the cysteine to the phenylalanine over 15 residues. Only the CDR3 region is kept as DNA, spanning 45 bases read in frame from base 1. Based on the germline V gene, the CDR1 and CDR2 sequences are MRHNA and SNTAGT.